These 21 T cell receptor beta chains were all obtained from the same sample, sequenced in a study of T-cell memory formation after mild COVID-19. In TCRdb, the 5' RACE reads were re-called with MiXCR into one record per CDR3 protein. The top ten clones hold 8.1% of a sample with fewer than 650,000 distinct CDR3 sequences, roughly 17% of them seen once. Sample: PBMCs or a T cell subset sorted from them (not recorded which). All receptors come from an adult woman who had mild COVID-19 (a few samples of this study predate the infection). Cell type and time point are not known.

The chain links TRBV7-3 to TRBJ1-2; D perhaps matches TRBD1 (5 bases). V dropped 5 bases and J dropped 1 base, with 11 bases sitting between them. The length of the CDR3 is 14 residues. The germline gives CDR1 SGHTA, CDR2 FQGTGA. CDR3 in amino acids: CASSPGGYNYGYTF. The CDR3 region has the DNA TGTGCCAGCAGCCCGGGGGGTTATAACTATGGCTACACCTTC.

The chain uses TRBV7-2 and TRBJ1-5; D gene uncertain. The germline CDR1 and CDR2 sequences are SGHTA and FQGNSA. This CDR3 is 15 amino acids long. V lost 2 bases, J lost 3 bases, and 11 bases lay in between. CDR3 amino acids: CASSLMVRDNQPQHF. CDR3 nucleotide sequence: TGTGCCAGCAGCTTAATGGTTAGGGACAATCAGCCCCAGCATTTT.

The rearrangement joins TRBV15 to TRBJ2-4, with 12 bases lining up with TRBD2. This CDR3 contains 17 residues. V was clipped by 1 base and J by 1 base; unmatched bases: 2. Germline V gene sequence: CDR1 LNHNV, CDR2 YYDKDF (reference sequence). Here the CDR3 DNA reads TGTGCCACCAGCAGAGGCGGACTAGCGGGGGCCAAAAACATTCAGTACTTC. It is translated as CATSRGGLAGAKNIQYF.

This clonotype has just a few counts. V and J are TRBV3-1 and TRBJ2-7, with 7 bases lining up with TRBD2. This CDR3 has 15 amino acids. From germline, CDR1 is LGHDT and CDR2 YNNKEL (reference sequence). J lost 5 bases, V lost 4 bases, and 11 bases had no gene match. CDR3 DNA sequence: TGTGCCAGCAGCCCCGAAGGGGCGGGAGTCCACGAGCAGTACTTC. This encodes CASSPEGAGVHEQYF.

The chain recombines TRBV6-5 with TRBJ2-1, with TRBD2 matching over 9 bases. J gave up 15 bases and V 6 bases, and 9 bases lay outside the gene matches. CDR1 and CDR2 (germline): MNHEY, SVGAGI. The CDR3 is 12 residues long. This CDR3 reads CASSQSGGFRFF. The CDR3 DNA reads TGTGCCAGCAGCCAAAGCGGGGGGTTCCGGTTCTTC.

The rearrangement joins TRBV11-3 to TRBJ2-6; TRBD1 matches 9 bases. Germline V gives CDR1 SGHNT, CDR2 YENEEA. V dropped 1 base and J dropped 2; count of bases not matched to a gene: 9. CDR3 size: 19 residues. CDR3 sequence: CASSLAGGTGSTGANVLTF. CDR3 bases: TGTGCCAGCAGCTTAGCCGGGGGGACAGGGAGTACTGGGGCCAACGTCCTGACTTTC.

The chain joins TRBV3-1 to TRBJ2-7; TRBD2 matches 12 bases. The germline V gene encodes CDR1 LGHDT and CDR2 YNNKEL (reference sequence). V was pared by 4 bases and J by 7 bases, with 5 bases of the junction left unmatched. There are 14 residues in the CDR3. CDR3 bases: TGTGCCAGCAGCCTCGGACTAGCGGGGCGGGAGCAGTACTTC. Amino acids: CASSLGLAGREQYF.

This clonotype was recorded a few times. The V and J genes are TRBV10-3 and TRBJ2-1, with D possibly being TRBD2 (7 bases). Trimming removed 11 bases at V and 7 bases at J, with 21 bases between. The CDR3 spans 14 residues. In germline, CDR1 is ENHRY, CDR2 SYGVKD. CDR3 region: CASQTGGRANEQFF. In nucleotides, the CDR3 is TGTGCCTCACAGACGGGGGGCCGGGCAAATGAGCAGTTCTTC.

This clonotype was observed many times. The chain employs TRBV20-1 and TRBJ2-1, with 12 bases that match TRBD2. Germline CDR1 DFQATT, CDR2 SNEGSKA (reference sequence). V shed 7 bases, J shed 8 bases, and the junction held 6 bases outside the gene matches. The CDR3 runs to 13 residues. This chain's CDR3 is CSELAGGMDEQFF. For the CDR3, the DNA is TGCAGTGAACTAGCGGGGGGTATGGATGAGCAGTTCTTC.

This clonotype was counted ten times or more. The rearrangement uses TRBV7-6 and TRBJ2-1; D gene ambiguous. The germline CDR1 and CDR2 sequences are SGHVS and FNYEAQ. This CDR3 has 13 residues. Trimming removed 5 bases from V and 4 bases from J, with 9 bases in between. The CDR3 reads CASSTRTYNEQFF. CDR3 DNA sequence: TGTGCCAGCAGCACCCGGACGTACAATGAGCAGTTCTTC.

The CDR3 is CASSWGTSGSGETQYF. The CDR3 nucleotides are TGTGCCAGCAGCTGGGGGACTAGCGGGAGTGGGGAGACCCAGTACTTC. This chain connects TRBV7-8 to TRBJ2-5, with 14 bases identical to TRBD2. This CDR3 region has 16 residues. The germline gives CDR1 SGHVS, CDR2 FQNEAQ. V shed 4 bases and J 5 bases; nucleotides not matched to a gene: 6.

The J gene is TRBJ2-7, the V gene TRBV29-1; D may be TRBD1 (5 bases). CDR3 length: 11 residues. CDR1 and CDR2 from the germline V gene are SQVTM and ANQGSEA. Trimming removed 6 bases at V and 0 bases at J, with 6 bases between. CDR3 DNA sequence: TGCAGCGTGACAGCCTCCTACGAGCAGTACTTC. This gives the protein CSVTASYEQYF.

This clonotype was recorded a few times. CDR3 in amino acids: CSVEGRETEAFF. CDR3 nucleotides: TGCAGCGTTGAGGGCCGGGAGACTGAAGCTTTCTTT. The chain has TRBV29-1 and TRBJ1-1; no clear D gene. Germline-derived CDR1 and CDR2 are SQVTM and ANQGSEA. This CDR3 region has 12 residues. Trimming took 3 bases from V and 5 from J, leaving 10 bases between them.

Only a few counts were recorded for this clonotype. The chain joins TRBV11-2 to TRBJ1-2; D unresolved. The CDR3 extends over 18 amino acids. The V gene lost 2 bases and the J gene lost 0 bases, with 19 bases spanning the gap. CDR1 is SGHAT and CDR2 is FQNNGV in the germline V gene. The CDR3 DNA is TGTGCCAGCAGCTTATTCTCCCTGGGCAGGAGAACTAACTATGGCTACACCTTC. It specifies CASSLFSLGRRTNYGYTF.

This clonotype was found a few times. The V and J genes are TRBV27 and TRBJ2-7, with 7 bases that match TRBD1. V lost 6 bases, J lost 0 bases, and 5 bases stayed unmatched. This CDR3 has 14 residues. CDR1 is MNHEY and CDR2 is SMNVEV in the germline V gene (reference sequence). Here the CDR3 DNA reads TGTGCCAGCAGAAACAGGGGAAGCTCCTACGAGCAGTACTTC. Translating gives CASRNRGSSYEQYF.

This clonotype was seen a few times. This rearrangement joins TRBV2 to TRBJ1-1; a possible D gene is TRBD1 (5 bases). Trimming stripped 3 bases from V and 4 bases from J, with 18 bases between. CDR1 and CDR2 from the germline V gene are SNHLY and FYNNEI. The CDR3 runs 16 residues. In DNA, the CDR3 is TGTGCCAGCAGTGATTTTGGGAGCGTCGGGGGCACTGAAGCTTTCTTT. As protein: CASSDFGSVGGTEAFF.

This clonotype was observed a handful of times. V gene TRBV25-1 combines with J gene TRBJ2-1; TRBD2 agrees at 7 bases. The V and J ends lost 2 bases and 3 bases, in that order; junction bases with no gene match: 13. The length of the CDR3 is 18 residues. Germline V lookup: CDR1 MGHDK, CDR2 SYGVNS. As DNA, the CDR3 is TGTGCCAGCAGTGAAGTAACCGAGGCGGGAGAATTCTACAATGAGCAGTTCTTC. It translates to CASSEVTEAGEFYNEQFF.

This clonotype turned up a few times. The chain combines TRBV14 with TRBJ2-1; D remains ambiguous. The ends were cut back, 3 bases at V and 12 bases at J, with 15 bases in the middle. CDR1 is SGHDN, CDR2 FVKESK, per germline. The CDR3 spans 13 residues. The CDR3 sequence is CASSHRSSLGQFF. The DNA for the CDR3 is TGTGCCAGCAGCCACCGATCGTCATTAGGGCAGTTCTTC.

The gene calls are TRBV12-3 or TRBV12-4 and TRBJ1-3; no firm D call. The CDR3 covers 15 residues. V lost 5 bases to trimming and J lost 2 bases, with 13 bases between them. CDR3 in DNA: TGTGCCAGCAGTCCCGGATGGCTCCCTGGAAACACCATATATTTT. This encodes CASSPGWLPGNTIYF.

The V call is TRBV6-2 or TRBV6-3, the J call TRBJ2-3; a possible D gene is TRBD1 (5 bases). The CDR3 has 14 residues. V dropped 5 bases and J dropped 4 bases, with 13 bases sitting between them. Germline CDR1 reads MNHEY; CDR2 reads SVGEGT. In DNA form, the CDR3 reads TGTGCCAGCAGTATATCTGGGGCGGCAGATACGCAGTATTTT. Its translation: CASSISGAADTQYF.

The chain uses TRBV4-3 and TRBJ2-5; D is undetermined. The CDR3 is 13 residues long. V shed 0 bases and J shed 6 bases, with 8 bases lying between them. From germline, CDR1 is LGHNA and CDR2 YSLEER. This chain's CDR3 is CASSQEPHQTQYF. CDR3 DNA: TGCGCCAGCAGCCAAGAACCCCACCAGACCCAGTACTTC.